These 11 T cell receptor beta chains were all obtained from the same sample, sequenced in a study of blood T cells in healthy people across ages. A second PCR of 7 to 11 cycles used a sample-barcoded 5' primer and a J-beta primer mix. TCRdb fed the 5' RACE reads into MiXCR, producing one record per CDR3 protein. The table includes about 560,000 distinct CDR3 sequences, about a quarter detected once. These data are also associated with another study on T cells of mothers and their children.

Specimen: blood. These receptors came from a boy aged 2-15 years in good health.

This clonotype was detected only a few times. The chain has TRBV10-2 and TRBJ1-1, with TRBD1 identical over 7 bases. CDR1 and CDR2 from the germline V gene are WSHSY and SAAADI. J was trimmed by 5 bases and V by 2 bases; bases with no gene match: 8. The CDR3 totals 15 residues. CDR3 sequence reads: CASSEPSNRGTEAFF. Here the CDR3 DNA reads TGCGCCAGCAGTGAGCCATCCAACAGGGGAACTGAAGCTTTCTTT.

The chain has TRBV4-2 and TRBJ2-2, with 8 bases matching TRBD1. The CDR3 sequence is 16 residues long. Per germline, CDR1 LGHNA and CDR2 YNFKEQ. V trimming: 0 bases; J trimming: 7 bases; junction bases outside the gene matches: 7. The CDR3 DNA is TGTGCCAGCAGCCAAGATTGGCAGGGGGCGGGCGGGGAGCTGTTTTTT. This translates into CASSQDWQGAGGELFF.

This clonotype was counted only a few times. The chain carries TRBV7-9 and TRBJ1-1; D gene ambiguous. This CDR3 has 14 amino acids. The germline CDR1 and CDR2 sequences are SEHNR and FQNEAQ (reference sequence). Between the trimmed V and J ends, which lost 0 bases and 0 bases, there was a span of 5 bases. DNA for the CDR3: TGTGCCAGCAGCTTAGCGAGGATGAACACTGAAGCTTTCTTT. It encodes CASSLARMNTEAFF.

This clonotype appeared many times. The J gene is TRBJ2-5, the V gene TRBV7-9; 10 bases agree with TRBD1. CDR3 length equals 13 residues. V lost 5 bases, J lost 4 bases, and 1 base stayed unmatched. Germline CDR1 SEHNR, CDR2 FQNEAQ (reference sequence). CDR3 loop: CASSDRGPETQYF. As DNA, the CDR3 is TGTGCCAGCAGCGACAGGGGGCCAGAGACCCAGTACTTC.

The chain carries TRBV11-2 and TRBJ2-7; unclear D gene. CDR1 and CDR2 (germline): SGHAT, FQNNGV. This CDR3 spans 14 amino acids. Trimming left V 0 bases short and J 0 bases short, with 6 bases between. The CDR3 loop is CASSLDQFSYEQYF. The CDR3 nucleotides read TGTGCCAGCAGCTTAGATCAGTTCTCCTACGAGCAGTACTTC.

This clonotype was detected a few times. The chain employs TRBV12-3 or TRBV12-4 and TRBJ1-2; D is possibly TRBD1 (5 bases). Trimming removed 3 bases at V and 6 bases at J, with 11 bases between. The CDR3 sequence is 13 residues long. The CDR3 is CASSFGGLDGYTF. CDR3 bases: TGTGCCAGCAGTTTTGGGGGGTTGGATGGCTACACCTTC.

This rearrangement joins TRBV29-1 to TRBJ2-1, with TRBD2 matching over 8 bases. CDR3 length: 16 amino acids. Germline V gene lookup returns CDR1 SQVTM and CDR2 ANQGSEA. The ends lost 3 bases at V and 7 bases at J; junction bases unmatched: 14. The CDR3 DNA follows: TGCAGCGTTGAGGATACTATGAGCGGGAGTGTAAATGAGCAGTTCTTC. Protein: CSVEDTMSGSVNEQFF.

This clonotype was seen a few times. The CDR3 here is CASSLEAGETKETQYF. For the CDR3, the DNA is TGTGCCAGCAGCTTAGAAGCGGGAGAGACCAAAGAGACCCAGTACTTC. The genes are TRBV7-2 and TRBJ2-5; 8 bases line up with TRBD2. The V gene's germline CDR1 is SGHTA and CDR2 FQGNSA. The CDR3 runs to 16 residues. Trimming took 1 base from V and 3 from J; bases not matched to a gene: 7.

This clonotype came up a few times. V is TRBV4-2 and J is TRBJ2-5, with 9 bases fitting TRBD2. Unmatched junction bases numbered 7, after V lost 1 base and J lost 4 bases. The CDR3 extends over 16 amino acids. CDR1 and CDR2 (germline): LGHNA, YNFKEQ. CDR3: CASSQGRGGVGETQYF. The CDR3 bases are TGTGCCAGCAGCCAAGGTCGCGGGGGGGTAGGAGAGACCCAGTACTTC.

The chain couples TRBV15 to TRBJ1-2, with D maybe TRBD1 (6 bases). The V gene lost 3 bases and the J gene lost 2 bases, with 10 bases spanning the gap. The CDR3 is 14 residues long. From germline, CDR1 is LNHNV and CDR2 YYDKDF (reference sequence). DNA for the CDR3: TGTGCCACCAGCAGGGACAGTCTAAACTATGGCTACACCTTC. Protein product: CATSRDSLNYGYTF.

This clonotype showed up just a few times. V and J are TRBV7-2 and TRBJ2-4, with 14 nucleotides matching TRBD2. Looked up from germline, CDR1 is SGHTA and CDR2 is FQGNSA. Germline trimming cut 4 bases from V and 1 base from J; bases unmatched to any gene: 9. The length of the CDR3 is 19 residues. The CDR3 sequence is CASSSFGLAGGVAKNIQYF. CDR3 nucleotides: TGTGCCAGCAGCTCATTTGGACTAGCGGGAGGAGTGGCCAAAAACATTCAGTACTTC.